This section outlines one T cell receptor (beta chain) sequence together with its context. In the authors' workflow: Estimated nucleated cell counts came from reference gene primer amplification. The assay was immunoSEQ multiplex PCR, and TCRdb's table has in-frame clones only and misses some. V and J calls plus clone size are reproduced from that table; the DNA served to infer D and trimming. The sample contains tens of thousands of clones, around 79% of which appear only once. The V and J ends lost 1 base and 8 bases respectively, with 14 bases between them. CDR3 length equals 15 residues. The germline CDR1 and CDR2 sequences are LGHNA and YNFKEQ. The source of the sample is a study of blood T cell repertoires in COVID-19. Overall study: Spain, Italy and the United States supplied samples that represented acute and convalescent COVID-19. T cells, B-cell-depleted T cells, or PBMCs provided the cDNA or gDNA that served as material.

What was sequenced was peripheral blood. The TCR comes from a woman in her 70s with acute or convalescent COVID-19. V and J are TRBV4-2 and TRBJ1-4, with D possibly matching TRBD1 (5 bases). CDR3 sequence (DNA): TGTGCCAGCAGCCAAGTAAGGGGAGGAAGGGAAAAACTGTTTTTT. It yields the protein CASSQVRGGREKLFF.